This T cell receptor beta chain was found in a study of cytomegalovirus exposure and HLA in healthy donors (dated by TCRdb to 2016 to 2017). Some background on the complete study: According to an earlier analysis of 550 to 750 of the donors, about 179 million T cells yielded 90 million to 140 million unique TCR beta sequences and approximately 300 Gb of sequence data. Genome-wide SNP genotypes for about 55% of the roughly 670 donors were used in a later genetic analysis, which treated that subset as a discovery cohort. To decide whether each TCR beta V gene segment behaved as functional or pseudogenic, an earlier analysis of 587 of the donors relied on high-throughput TCR beta sequencing. A later analysis re-analyzed previously published TCR beta repertoires from approximately 670 donors and added high-resolution HLA genotyping to study TCR occurrence patterns. Of the roughly 430 genotyped donors, over 70% fell in the genetic ancestry cluster associated with self-reported Caucasian donors. Across 300 to 500 genotyped donors of the cohort, an average of 235,054 unique TCR beta nucleotide sequences per donor were sequenced, and 15% to 20% of those sequences were non-productive. HLA typing covered class I and class II loci at four-digit resolution. The number of donors typed differed by locus, with roughly 629-640 for A, B, C, DRB1 and DQB1, more than 500 for DQA1, approximately 580 for DPA1, and 400 to 490 for DPB1. About five DR-DQ haplotypes were treated as single units for association and clustering because of strong linkage in the cohort. To predict cytomegalovirus infection status, the study brought together high-throughput TCR immunosequencing, statistical association of individual TCRs with disease status, and machine learning. Approximately 300 gigabases of sequencing data and roughly 80 million unique TCR sequences made up an early release that covered over 550 HLA-typed donors. The study aimed to test whether cataloging public T cell receptors could reveal signatures of past pathogen exposure. Donor age, sex, ethnicity and CMV serostatus were collected together with the repertoire data. Every repertoire in the discovery cohort had been generated on one and the same sequencing platform. Along with the roughly 670-subject first cohort, a separate validation cohort of around 110 different subjects was used. In the later analysis, no new phenotypic data were used to find candidate immune exposures; instead, reliance was placed on TCR beta sequences and their occurrence across donors. The T cell repertoires of 666 subjects were profiled by immunosequencing and related to cytomegalovirus serostatus. General conclusions and limits of the study: A group of highly shared sequence variants was considered likely to be a technical artifact of the sequencing pipeline. The cohort was sequenced for TCR beta chains only, and without alpha or paired-chain data the features that could be detected were limited. A few of the identified cytomegalovirus-associated TCR beta chains were confirmed in vitro to be specific for cytomegalovirus antigens. The authors suggested that the approach could potentially be generalized to other disease states and immunological phenotypes. For the cohort, immune exposure information was limited to CMV serostatus. At a false discovery rate of 0.05, a later analysis linked about 17,000 TCR beta sequences to specific HLA alleles. The study gave a list of about 170 TCR beta chains associated with cytomegalovirus. Presence/absence analyses assumed roughly uniform sequencing depth across donors, an assumption that may not hold. Compared with equally common non-associated chains, HLA-associated TCR beta chains in a later analysis were more clonally expanded and had lower generation probabilities. When HLA alleles, especially DR and DQ, strongly co-occurred, attributing TCR associations to individual alleles was difficult. In an earlier analysis of some 640 of the donors, most TCR beta V segments were observed in productive rearrangements about 90% or about 30% of the time, broadly matching IMGT annotations. Because counts were too low, under 20 rarely observed V segments, including chromosome 9 orphons, were left out of the earlier analysis of approximately 580 of the donors. A further reported finding was that TCR beta sequences accurately predicted the HLA-A and HLA-B alleles for most subjects in the first cohort. A later analysis found that TCR association rates varied across HLA loci, with DRB1 alleles showing the most associated TCRs and HLA-C alleles the fewest. Because HLA typing was unavailable for some donors at each locus, only the typed subset was used in association tests. In both the original and validation cohorts, the classifier was reported to diagnose cytomegalovirus status with high specificity and sensitivity. Some IMGT-functional V segments, including TRBV6-2 and TRBV6-3, could not be distinguished by the 87-base-pair reads and were therefore excluded. Compared with the 666-donor mean, donors in an Asian-associated ancestry cluster had fewer N-insertions in productive TCRs, according to a later genetic analysis. Several of the top co-occurrence clusters appeared to be linked to parvovirus B19, influenza, CMV and Epstein-Barr virus, according to a later analysis. V-gene and J-gene trimming of TCR beta chains was associated with a missense DCLRE1C variant in a later genetic analysis, and the association was replicated in an independent cohort. Most TCR sequences were seen in very few donors, while some public TCRs were found in many individuals. Linkage disequilibrium might explain the correlated functional status among segregating V segments, but an unknown experimental factor could not be excluded. According to a later analysis, most CMV-associated TCR beta chains appeared to be HLA-restricted, and the HLA associations seemed to be driven largely by CMV exposure.

A distance of 15 bases separates the germline ends of V and J, which lose 5 bases and 7 bases respectively. The CDR3 spans 13 residues, from the cysteine through the phenylalanine. Only CDR3 DNA is held: 39 bases, read in frame from base 1. In the germline V gene (reference sequence), CDR1 corresponds to MNHEY and CDR2 to SMNVEV. Libraries were built with the immunoSEQ multiplex PCR assay. A mixture of 60 forward primers for TCR Vbeta segments and 13 reverse primers for TCR Jbeta segments was used in the multiplex PCR. The CDR3 region of rearranged TCR beta genes was amplified from genomic DNA by a multiplex PCR assay. Amplified TCR beta libraries were sequenced as 87-base-pair reads on the Illumina HiSeq System. In the authors' own workflow: In a later analysis, around 80 million unique TCR beta chains were counted across the 500 to 700 repertoires, and roughly 9.9 million of these chains were shared by at least two donors. To remove PCR and sequencing errors, raw reads were error-corrected and collapsed into unique sequences using a nearest-neighbor algorithm that merged closely related sequences. V, D and J gene segments were assigned by aligning CDR3 sequences to IMGT reference sequences. For a sequence to be retained, a match of at least six nucleotides to both a V gene segment and a J gene segment was required. A rearrangement counted as productive if the CDR3 had no stop codons and remained in frame with V and J, and every other rearrangement counted as non-productive. CDR3 was defined according to IMGT convention as the region running from the second conserved V-encoded cysteine to the conserved J-encoded phenylalanine. The earlier analysis of about 500 of the donors excluded sequences that lacked an unambiguous match to a single V gene segment. An earlier analysis of over 450 of the donors classified V segments as functional when productive rearrangements were above 56.7% and as segregating when the standard deviation between donors was above 5%. A statistical classification framework was built to diagnose cytomegalovirus status from the catalog of TCR beta chain sequences. In a later analysis, TCR nucleotide sequences were compared against IMGT/GENE-DB human TR gene sequences so that V and J genes could be assigned. Using the TCRdist pipeline, a later analysis assigned CDR3 sequences along with most-parsimonious VDJ recombination scenarios. In a later analysis, each TCR beta chain was defined by its CDR3 amino acid sequence together with its V-gene family, and reads without a unique V-gene family were excluded. In a later analysis, approximately 590 highly shared, low-generation-probability nucleotide sequences were removed to address suspected cross-contamination and a sequencing artifact. In a later analysis, a clonal expansion index was calculated for each public chain from normalized within-repertoire ranks of inferred template counts. In a later analysis, generation probabilities were computed with a VDJ recombination model fitted to out-of-frame rearrangements, and the resulting probabilities were checked against IGoR. In a later analysis, TCR-TCR, TCR-HLA and TCR-CMV co-occurrence was scored with hypergeometric tests, and a repertoire-size bias correction was applied to TCR pairs. False discovery rates were estimated in a later analysis by permuting HLA or CMV assignments 20 times. In a later analysis, co-occurring TCRs were grouped using DBSCAN, with TCRdist sequence similarity added in when clustering inside HLA-allele-positive subsets. For co-occurrence clustering, repertoires with fewer than 30,000 or more than 120,000 public chains were excluded, along with four or five repertoires with anomalous nucleotide sharing. TCRdb holds this immuneACCESS table with in-frame rearrangements only. Some clones are missing; in checked studies, unresolved V genes explain under half, and the rest has no known cause. V and J calls and clone size follow that table, whereas D and trimming were derived from the DNA. Present in this sample are around 41,000 clones, roughly 51% of which were seen just once. The ten most abundant clones make up roughly 6% of the sample.

Comment on this clone: Its antigen is not yet known. No much larger clone is present one base from it, and per-base qualities are unavailable.

The cohort consisted of some 670 healthy bone marrow donors. At the time of sampling, every cohort member was nominally healthy, though immune exposures that went unrecorded were likely present. The donor tested CMV seronegative and was one of the 352 seronegative cohort members. A peripheral blood sample was collected from each donor, and TCR beta sequencing was performed on peripheral blood mononuclear cells. Genomic DNA extraction from the blood cell samples was performed with the Qiagen DNeasy Blood Extraction Kit. The receptor's source is a man between 60 and 75 years old in good health and CMV-seronegative. The rearranged segments are TRBV27 and TRBJ2-7, and TRBD2 may be the D gene, going by 6 matching bases. The sequenced material came from PBMCs. The bases read TGTGCCAGCAGTCCTTCCGGGAGACCAGAGCAGTACTTC. Its translation is CASSPSGRPEQYF.